The clone carrying this T cell receptor (beta chain) was detected only a few times. No antigen is known for it. This sample was included in a study of cytomegalovirus exposure and HLA in healthy donors. Study at large: A subsequent analysis reported that the 120 validation repertoires were produced on the same platform that had also been used for the approximately 710 first-cohort repertoires. Study results and caveats: The study listed roughly 160 cytomegalovirus-associated TCR beta chains.

There are 15 residues in the CDR3. The V and J ends lost 0 bases and 6 bases respectively, with 12 bases between them. Germline CDR1 and CDR2: GTSNPN and SVGIG (reference sequence). Sequenced by immunoSEQ multiplex PCR; TCRdb stores in-frame clones only, minus some. The sample has 150,000 to 200,000 clones; more than 70% are singletons. Material for sequencing was PBMCs. The TCR comes from a woman younger than 35 in good health and CMV-seronegative. The chain recombines TRBV30 with TRBJ1-6; D is uncertain. The CDR3 spells CAWSVRRGGNSPLHF. As DNA, the CDR3 is TGTGCCTGGAGTGTACGCAGAGGCGGTAATTCACCCCTCCACTTT.